A selection of T cell receptor beta chains follows, all from one sample in a study of graft-versus-host responses after intestinal transplantation. These TCRs' antigens remain unknown. Sequencing used immunoSEQ multiplex PCR; TCRdb keeps in-frame clones, though not all of them. The table lists 85,000 to 130,000 clones, about 90% of them singletons. Source: unstimulated CD4+ T cells sorted from spleen or lymph node cells, taken before intestinal transplant. These receptors were taken from a human donor who received an intestinal transplant. Each CDR3 is given with its conserved first and last residue. The order of the fields is V gene, CDR3 length, J gene, D gene, CDR3 protein. The D gene is left open where the match is weak.

V gene: TRBV15; CDR3 length: 13; J gene: TRBJ2-3; D gene: TRBD2; CDR3 protein: CARGGLDQDTQYF
V gene: TRBV6-1; CDR3 length: 14; J gene: TRBJ1-1; D gene: .; CDR3 protein: CASSGAGGPTEAFF
V gene: TRBV6-1; CDR3 length: 15; J gene: TRBJ2-3; D gene: .; CDR3 protein: CASSEVAASTDTQYF
V gene: TRBV19; CDR3 length: 14; J gene: TRBJ1-1; D gene: .; CDR3 protein: CAASLGPMGTEAFF
V gene: TRBV29-1; CDR3 length: 11; J gene: TRBJ1-5; D gene: .; CDR3 protein: CSVGKEGPQHF
V gene: TRBV5-1; CDR3 length: 15; J gene: TRBJ2-7; D gene: TRBD1; CDR3 protein: CASSLADRASYEQYF
V gene: TRBV6-6; CDR3 length: 16; J gene: TRBJ2-7; D gene: TRBD1; CDR3 protein: CASSEPGQGRSYEQYF
V gene: TRBV5-1; CDR3 length: 16; J gene: TRBJ2-4; D gene: .; CDR3 protein: CASSLSPLQAKNIQYF
V gene: TRBV6-1; CDR3 length: 15; J gene: TRBJ2-7; D gene: .; CDR3 protein: CASSPQIRGAYEQYF
V gene: TRBV6-5; CDR3 length: 13; J gene: TRBJ2-5; D gene: .; CDR3 protein: CASRTTGTETQYF
V gene: TRBV7-9; CDR3 length: 17; J gene: TRBJ2-3; D gene: .; CDR3 protein: CASSLDPPRAGKDTQYF
V gene: TRBV18; CDR3 length: 17; J gene: TRBJ2-5; D gene: TRBD2; CDR3 protein: CASSPPASGGSGETQYF
V gene: TRBV7-9; CDR3 length: 16; J gene: TRBJ2-1; D gene: .; CDR3 protein: CASSLGILGTRREQFF
V gene: TRBV5-4; CDR3 length: 14; J gene: TRBJ2-5; D gene: TRBD2; CDR3 protein: CASSLTGGQETQYF
V gene: TRBV6-1; CDR3 length: 13; J gene: TRBJ1-3; D gene: .; CDR3 protein: CASLGHSGNTIYF
V gene: TRBV15; CDR3 length: 16; J gene: TRBJ2-5; D gene: .; CDR3 protein: CATSRERGSYQETQYF
V gene: TRBV28; CDR3 length: 15; J gene: TRBJ2-3; D gene: TRBD2; CDR3 protein: CASSSAGGAGNTQYF
V gene: TRBV4-1; CDR3 length: 14; J gene: TRBJ1-4; D gene: .; CDR3 protein: CASSQGQFNEKLFF
V gene: TRBV2; CDR3 length: 12; J gene: TRBJ2-7; D gene: .; CDR3 protein: CASRVVAYEQYF
V gene: TRBV19; CDR3 length: 17; J gene: TRBJ2-1; D gene: TRBD2; CDR3 protein: CASQLSIGTSGSNEQFF
V gene: TRBV6-5; CDR3 length: 13; J gene: TRBJ1-2; D gene: .; CDR3 protein: CASSEGQIYGYTF
V gene: TRBV14; CDR3 length: 16; J gene: TRBJ2-2; D gene: .; CDR3 protein: CASSQVYKRSAGELFF
V gene: TRBV5-4; CDR3 length: 14; J gene: TRBJ1-6; D gene: .; CDR3 protein: CASSTADLNSPLHF
V gene: TRBV7-9; CDR3 length: 14; J gene: TRBJ1-2; D gene: .; CDR3 protein: CASSPYLLETGYTF
V gene: TRBV5-1; CDR3 length: 14; J gene: TRBJ2-3; D gene: .; CDR3 protein: CASSLEARTDTQYF
V gene: TRBV19; CDR3 length: 12; J gene: TRBJ2-1; D gene: TRBD1; CDR3 protein: CASSVTGDEQFF
V gene: TRBV11-2; CDR3 length: 12; J gene: TRBJ1-3; D gene: .; CDR3 protein: CASSHSGNTIYF
V gene: TRBV7-3; CDR3 length: 17; J gene: TRBJ2-1; D gene: TRBD2; CDR3 protein: CASSLGRAGGPWNEQFF
V gene: TRBV15; CDR3 length: 15; J gene: TRBJ1-1; D gene: .; CDR3 protein: CATSRDLQGSAEAFF
V gene: TRBV7-3; CDR3 length: 15; J gene: TRBJ2-3; D gene: TRBD2; CDR3 protein: CASSSLAGSTDTQYF
V gene: TRBV5-8; CDR3 length: 16; J gene: TRBJ1-2; D gene: TRBD1; CDR3 protein: CASSLPNRGGEDGYTF
V gene: TRBV18; CDR3 length: 15; J gene: TRBJ2-1; D gene: .; CDR3 protein: CASSPRRSSYNEQFF
V gene: TRBV6-6; CDR3 length: 13; J gene: TRBJ2-1; D gene: .; CDR3 protein: CASRTGGEGEQFF
V gene: TRBV2; CDR3 length: 15; J gene: TRBJ2-1; D gene: .; CDR3 protein: CASSDFSSGRNQQFF
V gene: TRBV10-2; CDR3 length: 15; J gene: TRBJ1-4; D gene: .; CDR3 protein: CASKEAGRSEEKLFF
V gene: TRBV4-1; CDR3 length: 16; J gene: TRBJ2-2; D gene: TRBD2; CDR3 protein: CASTRAGAQNTGELFF
V gene: TRBV7-9; CDR3 length: 13; J gene: TRBJ1-1; D gene: .; CDR3 protein: CASSFSVGTEAFF
V gene: TRBV7-9; CDR3 length: 14; J gene: TRBJ2-1; D gene: .; CDR3 protein: CASTWSSSYNEQFF
V gene: TRBV28; CDR3 length: 15; J gene: TRBJ1-2; D gene: TRBD1; CDR3 protein: CASSTVDRGDYGYTF
V gene: TRBV6-5; CDR3 length: 14; J gene: TRBJ1-2; D gene: .; CDR3 protein: CASSPGQRPYGYTF
V gene: TRBV6-1; CDR3 length: 14; J gene: TRBJ2-7; D gene: TRBD2; CDR3 protein: CASMNGGAVYEQYF
V gene: TRBV13; CDR3 length: 17; J gene: TRBJ2-2; D gene: TRBD2; CDR3 protein: CASSFVGGRGWTGELFF
V gene: TRBV2; CDR3 length: 15; J gene: TRBJ1-5; D gene: .; CDR3 protein: CASHGRDRRNQPQHF
V gene: TRBV30; CDR3 length: 15; J gene: TRBJ2-3; D gene: TRBD2; CDR3 protein: CAYAIAGLSTDTQYF
V gene: TRBV5-1; CDR3 length: 14; J gene: TRBJ2-5; D gene: TRBD2; CDR3 protein: CASSLGGRLETQYF
V gene: TRBV29-1; CDR3 length: 13; J gene: TRBJ2-7; D gene: TRBD1; CDR3 protein: CSALRDRAYEQYF